The 18 T cell receptor beta chains in this list originate from one sample, sequenced in a study of radiotherapy plus CTLA-4 blockade in lung cancer. Some clones are missing from TCRdb's copy, which holds only in-frame ones; the method was immunoSEQ multiplex PCR. The sample lists 50,000 or so clones, around 76% occurring once. The sample was peripheral blood, taken from a patient treated with radiotherapy plus ipilimumab. The receptors stem from a human donor with non-small cell lung cancer who had stable disease on radiotherapy plus ipilimumab.

The chain has TRBV11-2 and TRBJ2-5; D may be TRBD1 (5 bases). The ends were cut back, 5 bases at V and 2 bases at J, with 9 bases in the middle. The germline gives CDR1 SGHAT, CDR2 FQNNGV. CDR3 length: 13 amino acids. DNA for the CDR3: TGTGCCAGCAGCGGGGCATCACAAGAGACCCAGTACTTC. It specifies CASSGASQETQYF. The complete variable domain, with remaining parts taken from reference TRBV11-2 and TRBJ2-5, reads EAGVAQSPRYKIIEKRQSVAFWCNPISGHATLYWYQQILGQGPKLLIQFQNNGVVDDSQLPKDRFSAERLKGVDSTLKIQPAKLEDSAVYLCASSGASQETQYFGPGTRLLVL.

The rearrangement joins TRBV10-3 to TRBJ1-2; TRBD1 aligns across 9 bases. CDR1 is ENHRY and CDR2 is SYGVKD in the germline V gene. The CDR3 loop spans 13 amino acids. J was trimmed by 8 bases and V by 4 bases; bases with no gene match: 5. For the CDR3, the DNA is TGTGCCATCAGTGTACAGGGGGCGGAGGGCTACACCTTC. This encodes CAISVQGAEGYTF.

The chain employs TRBV10-1 and TRBJ1-1; unclear D gene. Trimming cost V 0 bases and J 3 bases, with 5 bases left between them. This CDR3 region has 13 residues. Per germline, CDR1 WNHNN and CDR2 SYGVQD (reference sequence). Written as DNA, the CDR3 is TGCGCCAGCAGTGAGTCTTTCTACACTGAAGCTTTCTTT. Translated, it gives CASSESFYTEAFF.

The V gene is TRBV5-8, the J gene TRBJ2-7; D unclear. Trimming cost V 1 base and J 1 base, with 12 bases left between them. The V gene's germline CDR1 is SGHTS and CDR2 YDEGEE. The CDR3 consists of 15 residues. The CDR3 nucleotides are TGTGCCAGCAGCTTGCGACGGACGCTTTCCTACGAGCAGTACTTC. Translated, it gives CASSLRRTLSYEQYF.

This chain connects TRBV5-1 to TRBJ1-6; D is unresolved. The V and J ends lost 4 bases and 0 bases respectively, with 17 bases between them. CDR1 is SGHRS, CDR2 YFSETQ, per germline. The CDR3 is 18 amino acids. The CDR3 here is CASSVFGSAVSYNSPLHF. The CDR3 bases are TGCGCCAGCAGCGTATTTGGGTCCGCAGTCTCCTATAATTCACCCCTCCACTTT. The full variable domain, with the rest looked up from reference TRBV5-1 and TRBJ1-6, is KAGVTQTPRYLIKTRGQQVTLSCSPISGHRSVSWYQQTPGQGLQFLFEYFSETQRNKGNFPGRFSGRQFSNSRSEMNVSTLELGDSALYLCASSVFGSAVSYNSPLHFGNGTRLTVT.

This clone is a singleton in its sample. V gene TRBV6-6 combines with J gene TRBJ1-2; 7 bases map to TRBD1. CDR3 length equals 15 residues. Unmatched junction bases numbered 15, after V lost 6 bases and J lost 8 bases. From germline, CDR1 is MNHNY and CDR2 SVGAGI (reference sequence). Written as DNA, the CDR3 is TGTGCCAGCAGATCGGGACAGAACTCCCTCAACGGCTACACCTTC. The encoded protein is CASRSGQNSLNGYTF.

This rearrangement joins TRBV2 to TRBJ2-1; D remains ambiguous. This CDR3 spans 13 amino acids. Between the trimmed V and J ends, which lost 0 bases and 5 bases, there was a span of 5 bases. The germline gives CDR1 SNHLY, CDR2 FYNNEI. The DNA of the CDR3 is TGTGCCAGCAGTGAAGCGCTTCACAATGAGCAGTTCTTC. Translation gives CASSEALHNEQFF.

This clone was seen a handful of times. V and J are TRBV19 and TRBJ1-5, with 11 bases lining up with TRBD1. V gave up 2 bases and J gave up 4 bases; unmatched junction bases: 1. Germline CDR1 LNHDA, CDR2 SQIVND (reference sequence). There are 15 residues in the CDR3. CDR3 sequence reads: CASSIWDRGNQPQHF. The CDR3 DNA sequence: TGTGCCAGTAGTATATGGGACAGGGGGAATCAGCCCCAGCATTTT.

This clone was observed a few times. This chain links TRBV6-1 with TRBJ2-1; possibly TRBD1 or TRBD2 for D (6 bases each). The V end was cut by 7 bases, the J end by 2 bases, with 15 bases between. Per the germline V gene, CDR1 is MNHNS and CDR2 is SASEGT. CDR3 length: 15 amino acids. The CDR3 DNA follows: TGTGCCAGCATCCCACAGGGACTTACCTACAATGAGCAGTTCTTC. Translated: CASIPQGLTYNEQFF.

V usage is TRBV10-3 and J usage is TRBJ1-1, with 8 bases lining up with TRBD1. The V gene's germline CDR1 is ENHRY and CDR2 SYGVKD. J gave up 0 bases and V 8 bases, and 5 bases lay outside the gene matches. This CDR3 region has 14 residues. The DNA of the CDR3 is TGTGCCATCCGGGACAGGTCCATGAACACTGAAGCTTTCTTT. Translation: CAIRDRSMNTEAFF.

The chain employs TRBV15 and TRBJ2-2, with D uncertain. The V end lost 3 bases, the J end lost 3 bases, and 8 bases lay between the germline ends. Germline CDR1 is LNHNV and CDR2 is YYDKDF (reference sequence). The CDR3 is 14 amino acids. CDR3 DNA sequence: TGTGCCACCAGCAGGAGGACCGACACCGGGGAGCTGTTTTTT. Protein product: CATSRRTDTGELFF.

V usage is TRBV12-5 and J usage is TRBJ2-3, with 9 positions matching TRBD1. The CDR3 totals 16 residues. Germline CDR1 reads LGHNT; CDR2 reads FRNRAP. Trimming removed 2 bases from V and 3 bases from J; junction bases left unmatched: 6. Here the CDR3 reads CASGLTSGTGTDTQYF. As DNA, the CDR3 is TGTGCTAGTGGTTTGACATCCGGGACAGGGACAGATACGCAGTATTTT.

This clone was counted a few times. This rearrangement joins TRBV5-5 to TRBJ2-5, with 8 bases aligning to TRBD2. J gave up 2 bases and V 4 bases, and 4 bases lay outside the gene matches. In germline, CDR1 is SGHKS, CDR2 YYEKEE (reference sequence). The CDR3 contains 14 residues. CDR3 protein: CASSGGGPQETQYF. CDR3 bases: TGTGCCAGCAGCGGCGGGGGGCCTCAAGAGACCCAGTACTTC.

The rearrangement links TRBV9 to TRBJ2-3, with 14 bases lining up with TRBD2. The CDR3 is 17 amino acids. The trim removed 3 bases at V and 5 bases at J, leaving 8 bases unmatched. In germline, CDR1 is SGDLS, CDR2 YYNGEE. Here the CDR3 reads CASSAGLAGARVDTQYF. CDR3 in DNA: TGTGCCAGCAGCGCGGGACTAGCGGGGGCGAGAGTAGATACGCAGTATTTT.

J is TRBJ2-5 and V is TRBV7-7, with 9 nucleotides matching TRBD1. The CDR3 loop spans 16 amino acids. With 5 bases clipped from V and 4 bases from J, the junction kept 11 bases outside the gene matches. CDR1 and CDR2 (germline): SSHAT, FNYEAQ (reference sequence). CDR3 coding DNA: TGTGCCAGCAGCGCACAAGGCCAGACAGGGGGAGAGACCCAGTACTTC. This sequence encodes CASSAQGQTGGETQYF. The full variable domain, rest sourced from reference TRBV7-7 and TRBJ2-5, is GAGVSQSPRYKVTKRGQDVTLRCDPISSHATLYWYQQALGQGPEFLTYFNYEAQPDKSGLPSDRFSAERPEGSISTLTIQRTEQRDSAMYRCASSAQGQTGGETQYFGPGTRLLVL.

The chain employs TRBV5-1 and TRBJ1-3, with TRBD1 identical over 7 bases. Trimming removed 3 bases from V and 2 bases from J; junction bases left unmatched: 2. The CDR3 runs 14 residues. CDR1 and CDR2 from the germline V gene are SGHRS and YFSETQ. In nucleotides, the CDR3 is TGCGCCAGCAGCTCTGGACAGGCTGGAAACACCATATATTTT. Its protein product is CASSSGQAGNTIYF.

Of note for this clone: Other DNA sequences of this sample code for an identical CDR3. The rearrangement joins TRBV6-1 to TRBJ1-2; 7 nucleotides align to TRBD1. Germline loops: CDR1 MNHNS, CDR2 SASEGT. The CDR3 is 17 amino acids. The V and J ends lost 0 bases and 5 bases, in that order; junction bases with no gene match: 12. In nucleotides, the CDR3 is TGTGCCAGCAGTGAAGCGCTTCCAGGGACAGCCATTTATGGCTACACCTTC. It is translated as CASSEALPGTAIYGYTF.

The chain carries TRBV2 and TRBJ1-1; D is ambiguous. The CDR3 sequence is 12 residues long. The germline CDR1 and CDR2 sequences are SNHLY and FYNNEI. Trimming shortened V by 6 bases and J by 0 bases, and 5 bases separated the two germline ends. CDR3 sequence: CASSVMNTEAFF. The CDR3 DNA reads TGTGCCAGCAGCGTGATGAACACTGAAGCTTTCTTT.